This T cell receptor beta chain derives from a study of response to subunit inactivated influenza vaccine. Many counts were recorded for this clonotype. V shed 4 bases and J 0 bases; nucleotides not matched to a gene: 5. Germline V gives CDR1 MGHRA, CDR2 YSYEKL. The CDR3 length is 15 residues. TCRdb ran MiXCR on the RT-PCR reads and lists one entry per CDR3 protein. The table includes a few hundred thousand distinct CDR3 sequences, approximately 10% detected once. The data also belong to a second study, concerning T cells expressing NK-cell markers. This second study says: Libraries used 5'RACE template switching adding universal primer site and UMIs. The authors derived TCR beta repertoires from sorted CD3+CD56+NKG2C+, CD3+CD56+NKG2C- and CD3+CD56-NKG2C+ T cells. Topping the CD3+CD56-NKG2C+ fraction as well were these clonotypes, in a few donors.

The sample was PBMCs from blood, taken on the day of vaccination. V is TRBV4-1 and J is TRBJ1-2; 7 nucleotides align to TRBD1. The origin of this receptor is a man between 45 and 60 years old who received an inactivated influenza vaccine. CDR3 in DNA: TGCGCCAGCAGCCCGGGACAGCTAACTAACTATGGCTACACCTTC. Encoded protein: CASSPGQLTNYGYTF.